Shown below are 14 T cell receptor beta chains from a single sample sequenced in a study of cytomegalovirus exposure and HLA in healthy donors. A multiplex PCR was run with 60 Vbeta primers and 13 Jbeta primers. Data came from immunoSEQ multiplex PCR; TCRdb stores just in-frame clones and leaves some out. The sample contains 150,000 to 200,000 clones, roughly 9.4% of which appear only once. Sequencing used PBMCs. These receptors came from a young woman in good health and CMV-seropositive.

The gene calls are TRBV4-1 and TRBJ2-7, with D possibly matching TRBD2 (5 bases). Germline CDR1 is MGHRA and CDR2 is YSYEKL. Trimming left V 1 base short and J 5 bases short, with 9 bases between. This CDR3 region has 13 residues. The CDR3 region has the DNA TGCGCCAGCAGCCAAGCCGGGATCCACGAGCAGTACTTC. Translating gives CASSQAGIHEQYF.

The sample holds a few counts of this clone. This sequence joins TRBV27 and TRBJ2-2; 8 bases align to TRBD1. The V segment lost 7 bases and the J segment 8 bases; nucleotides outside the gene matches: 18. This CDR3 has 17 amino acids. Per germline, CDR1 MNHEY and CDR2 SMNVEV (reference sequence). The CDR3 bases are TGTGCCAGCAAGGTCAGGGGGCTACCCAACACCGGAGGGGAGCTGTTTTTT. It specifies CASKVRGLPNTGGELFF.

J is TRBJ2-1 and V is TRBV6-5, with 7 bases that match TRBD2. V lost 0 bases to trimming and J lost 5 bases; unmatched junction nucleotides: 4. CDR3 size: 15 residues. Germline assignment: CDR1 MNHEY and CDR2 SVGAGI. Here the CDR3 reads CASSYSGGRHNEQFF. CDR3 DNA: TGTGCCAGCAGTTACTCCGGCGGGAGACACAATGAGCAGTTCTTC.

The sample holds a few counts of this clone. The J gene is TRBJ1-1, the V gene TRBV29-1; 11 bases fit TRBD1. V trimming: 5 bases; J trimming: 6 bases; junction bases outside the gene matches: 11. Per the germline V gene, CDR1 is SQVTM and CDR2 is ANQGSEA. This CDR3 has 15 amino acids. CDR3 protein: CSVCRDRGYNSEAFF. CDR3 nucleotides: TGCAGCGTTTGCCGGGACAGGGGGTACAACTCTGAAGCTTTCTTT.

The chain uses TRBV9 and TRBJ2-7; no reliable D call. Germline loops: CDR1 SGDLS, CDR2 YYNGEE. V was clipped by 6 bases and J by 5 bases, with 6 bases between them. The CDR3 has 10 residues. CDR3 amino acids: CASTHNEQYF. The CDR3 nucleotides are TGTGCCAGCACGCACAACGAGCAGTACTTC.

The CDR3, as DNA: TGTGCCAGCACACGTCCGGGACAGGGGGACAATGAGCAGTTCTTC. Translated, it gives CASTRPGQGDNEQFF. This chain connects TRBV6-6 to TRBJ2-1, with 11 bases identical to TRBD1. The junction had 7 bases not matched to a gene; V was cut back by 7 bases and J by 5 bases. Looked up from germline, CDR1 is MNHNY and CDR2 is SVGAGI (reference sequence). CDR3 length: 15 residues.

This clone was detected only a few times. The genes are TRBV9 and TRBJ1-2; 9 positions match TRBD1. Germline V gene sequence: CDR1 SGDLS, CDR2 YYNGEE. The CDR3 is 14 amino acids. The V gene end was trimmed by 4 bases and the J gene end by 2 bases; junction bases not matched to a gene: 3. The CDR3 DNA reads TGTGCCAGCAGCAGAACAGGGGGCAACTATGGCTACACCTTC. Translating it yields CASSRTGGNYGYTF.

This clone showed up just a few times. This chain joins TRBV30 and TRBJ2-5, with a possible D match to TRBD1 (6 bases). The CDR3 length is 13 residues. Trimming removed 2 bases from V and 14 bases from J, with 21 bases in between. In germline, CDR1 is GTSNPN, CDR2 SVGIG (reference sequence). CDR3 in amino acids: CAWSLDRNRLLYF. CDR3 DNA sequence: TGTGCCTGGAGTCTAGACAGGAACCGTCTTCTTTACTTC.

The chain links TRBV5-1 to TRBJ1-1; TRBD1 matches 8 bases. Germline lookup yields CDR1 SGHRS and CDR2 YFSETQ. The CDR3 consists of 15 residues. Trimming removed 1 base from V and 2 bases from J; junction bases left unmatched: 4. The CDR3 loop reads CASSLSGQANTEAFF. The CDR3 coding sequence is TGCGCCAGCAGCTTGTCGGGACAGGCCAACACTGAAGCTTTCTTT.

V is TRBV9 and J is TRBJ1-2; tentatively, D is TRBD1 (5 bases). Trimming cost V 2 bases and J 2 bases, with 10 bases left between them. The germline V gene has CDR1 SGDLS and CDR2 YYNGEE. The CDR3 loop spans 14 amino acids. The CDR3 DNA reads TGTGCCAGCAGCGTGGACACACCCAACTATGGCTACACCTTC. It translates to CASSVDTPNYGYTF.

V usage is TRBV6-1 and J usage is TRBJ1-2, with D unresolved. CDR1 MNHNS and CDR2 SASEGT come from the germline V gene. The length of the CDR3 is 16 residues. V was clipped by 0 bases and J by 4 bases, with 15 bases between them. CDR3 sequence reads: CASSEARGLDSYGYTF. Here the CDR3 DNA reads TGTGCCAGCAGTGAAGCGAGAGGGCTAGACTCCTATGGCTACACCTTC.

A few counts support this clone. V gene TRBV2 combines with J gene TRBJ2-6; the D gene is possibly TRBD2 (5 bases). V lost 9 bases and J lost 1, with 10 bases in between. From germline, CDR1 is SNHLY and CDR2 FYNNEI. The CDR3 contains 14 residues. DNA of the CDR3: TGTGCCAGAAGGGAGCCTTCTGGGGCCAACGTCCTGACTTTC. Protein product: CARREPSGANVLTF.

The chain employs TRBV7-6 and TRBJ2-1; 8 bases line up with TRBD2. V was clipped by 5 bases and J by 0 bases; unmatched bases: 6. The germline gives CDR1 SGHVS, CDR2 FNYEAQ. CDR3 length: 16 residues. This chain's CDR3 is CASSRTSSGSYNEQFF. The CDR3 nucleotides read TGTGCCAGCAGCAGGACTAGCTCCGGCTCCTACAATGAGCAGTTCTTC.

The rearrangement uses TRBV6-7 and TRBJ2-7; 10 nucleotides line up with TRBD1. TRBV6-7 is designated an ORF whose function remains uncertain. Trimming took 6 bases from V and 0 from J; bases not matched to a gene: 17. CDR3 size: 19 residues. The CDR3 nucleotides read TGTGCCAGCAGGTACCAGACAGGGGGCCAAGGAAGGAGCTCCTACGAGCAGTACGTC. It specifies CASRYQTGGQGRSSYEQYV.